One sample yielded the 23 T cell receptor beta chains listed below, sequenced in a study of T cells in Graves' hyperthyroidism and ophthalmopathy. TCR beta CDR3 region amplification was performed from RNA transcripts. Researchers ran a first-round RT-PCR on the TCR CDR3 using the HTBI primer set. TCRdb fed the multiplex PCR reads into MiXCR, producing one record per CDR3 protein. The repertoire holds fewer than 250,000 distinct CDR3 sequences, with about 25% as singletons. Sequencing was performed on blood. These receptors were collected from a woman aged 35 to 49 with Graves' ophthalmopathy.

This clonotype was counted at least ten times. This chain joins TRBV2 and TRBJ1-5; 7 nucleotides align to TRBD1. In germline, CDR1 is SNHLY, CDR2 FYNNEI. This CDR3 comprises 17 residues. J gave up 0 bases and V 4 bases, and 9 bases lay outside the gene matches. The CDR3 sequence: CASSVGRGHYSNQPQHF. The DNA for the CDR3 is TGTGCCAGCAGTGTGGGTAGGGGGCATTATAGCAATCAGCCCCAGCATTTT.

The chain is built from TRBV28 and TRBJ1-5, with 9 positions matching TRBD1. The germline V gene has CDR1 MDHEN and CDR2 SYDVKM. Trimming at V came to 5 bases and at J to 7 bases, leaving 9 bases not matched to a gene. The CDR3 totals 15 residues. The CDR3 sequence: CASSTGTGRNQPQHF. For the CDR3, the DNA is TGTGCCAGCAGTACCGGGACAGGGCGAAACCAGCCCCAGCATTTT.

In this sample, this clonotype turned up many times. Since a much larger clone is just one base distant, this may be a read error. The chain links TRBV28 to TRBJ1-5; perhaps TRBD1 as D (5 bases). V gave up 5 bases and J gave up 5 bases, with 13 bases separating them. This CDR3 contains 14 residues. From germline, CDR1 is MDHEN and CDR2 SYDVKM. The CDR3, as DNA: TGTGCCAGCAGTGCGGGACTGTGGGATCAGCCCCAGCATTTT. This sequence encodes CASSAGLWDQPQHF.

This clonotype was counted ten times or more. V is TRBV6-2 or TRBV6-3 and J is TRBJ2-2; a possible D gene is TRBD2 (6 bases). Trimming pared 6 bases from V and 4 bases from J, leaving 15 bases between. Germline-derived CDR1 and CDR2 are MNHEY and SVGEGT. The CDR3 runs 15 residues. This CDR3 is CASSSGLSSTGELFF. The CDR3, as DNA: TGTGCCAGCAGCTCGGGACTCTCGAGCACCGGGGAGCTGTTTTTT.

The chain joins TRBV15 to TRBJ2-7, with D possibly TRBD2 on 5 matching bases. V was cut by 0 bases and J by 5 bases, with 11 bases left in between. Germline V gene lookup returns CDR1 LNHNV and CDR2 YYDKDF (reference sequence). The CDR3 has 14 amino acids. The chain's CDR3 is CATSRDRSGNEQYF. For the CDR3, the DNA is TGTGCCACCAGCAGAGATCGGAGCGGTAACGAGCAGTACTTC.

This clonotype was detected ten times or more. The rearrangement joins TRBV5-1 to TRBJ1-1; 10 nucleotides line up with TRBD1. CDR1 is SGHRS, CDR2 YFSETQ, per germline. Trimming removed 4 bases from V and 5 bases from J; junction bases left unmatched: 5. The CDR3 is 14 residues long. CDR3 bases: TGCGCCAGCAGCCCGGGGACAGGGGAAACTGAAGCTTTCTTT. Its translation: CASSPGTGETEAFF. The full variable domain, with the rest looked up from reference TRBV5-1 and TRBJ1-1, is KAGVTQTPRYLIKTRGQQVTLSCSPISGHRSVSWYQQTPGQGLQFLFEYFSETQRNKGNFPGRFSGRQFSNSRSEMNVSTLELGDSALYLCASSPGTGETEAFFGQGTRLTVV.

Many counts were recorded for this clonotype. The chain employs TRBV12-3 or TRBV12-4 and TRBJ2-7; D may be TRBD1 or TRBD2 (6 bases each). Trimming removed 8 bases from V and 5 bases from J, with 28 bases in between. This CDR3 has 17 amino acids. The CDR3: CASVKSLIEMGGDEQYF. The CDR3 coding sequence is TGTGCCAGCGTAAAGAGCCTGATCGAGATGGGGGGCGACGAGCAGTACTTC.

This clonotype was detected ten times or more. The chain uses TRBV24-1 and TRBJ2-2; maybe TRBD1 (5 bases). This CDR3 comprises 17 residues. Germline values: CDR1 KGHDR, CDR2 SFDVKD. Trimming took 4 bases from V and 1 from J, leaving 15 bases between them. The CDR3 DNA reads as TGTGCCACCAGTGACTCCCGAGACAGTGAGAACACCGGGGAGCTGTTTTTT. Amino acids: CATSDSRDSENTGELFF.

This clonotype was observed many times. One end of the junction is discordant with germline, which a read error may explain. This chain links TRBV28 with TRBJ1-1; no clear D gene. Germline CDR1 is MDHEN and CDR2 is SYDVKM. There are 13 residues in the CDR3. The CDR3 bases are TGTGCCAGCGATCGTAGGGTGAACACTGAAGCTTCCTTT. Translated: CASDRRVNTEASF.

This clonotype was detected ten times or more. This chain joins TRBV15 and TRBJ2-7, with 7 bases identical to TRBD1. Germline V gene data show CDR1 as LNHNV and CDR2 as YYDKDF (reference sequence). The CDR3 spans 13 residues. V lost 5 bases to trimming and J lost 3 bases; unmatched junction nucleotides: 4. Written as DNA, the CDR3 is TGTGCCACCAGCGAGGGACAGAACTACGAGCAGTACTTC. Amino acids: CATSEGQNYEQYF. Full variable domain (rest looked up from reference TRBV15 and TRBJ2-7): DAMVIQNPRYQVTQFGKPVTLSCSQTLNHNVMYWYQQKSSQAPKLLFHYYDKDFNNEADTPDNFQSRRPNTSFCFLDIRSPGLGDTAMYLCATSEGQNYEQYFGPGTRLTVT.

This clonotype has more than one count but fewer than ten. The V call is TRBV11-2, the J call TRBJ2-7, with D perhaps TRBD1 (5 bases). The V gene's germline CDR1 is SGHAT and CDR2 FQNNGV. V was clipped by 0 bases and J by 0 bases, with 9 bases between them. The CDR3 loop spans 15 amino acids. The CDR3 sequence is CASSLETEDSYEQYF. The CDR3 DNA reads TGTGCCAGCAGCTTAGAGACAGAGGACTCCTACGAGCAGTACTTC.

The sample holds many counts of this clonotype. V usage is TRBV6-5 and J usage is TRBJ2-7; D ambiguous. Between the trimmed V and J ends, which lost 1 base and 3 bases, there was a span of 13 bases. Germline assignment: CDR1 MNHEY and CDR2 SVGAGI. CDR3 length equals 15 residues. CDR3 region: CASSYWTEKGYEQYF. In DNA, the CDR3 is TGTGCCAGCAGTTACTGGACGGAGAAGGGCTACGAGCAGTACTTC.

This clonotype has ten or more counts. The gene calls are TRBV7-2 and TRBJ2-4; maybe TRBD2 (5 bases). CDR1 and CDR2 from the germline V gene are SGHTA and FQGNSA. The CDR3 spans 17 residues. V was clipped by 6 bases and J by 4 bases, with 22 bases between them. The CDR3 region is CASSSAGGRWEKNIQYF. CDR3 nucleotides: TGTGCCAGCAGTTCCGCCGGAGGTCGATGGGAAAAAAACATTCAGTACTTC.

This clonotype was counted a few times. The chain has TRBV28 and TRBJ2-7; 10 nucleotides align to TRBD1. This CDR3 contains 18 residues. Germline CDR1 and CDR2: MDHEN and SYDVKM. Germline trimming cut 5 bases from V and 0 bases from J; bases unmatched to any gene: 13. The CDR3 region has the DNA TGTGCCAGCAGTGGAACCGGGACAGGGGCCTCCACCTCCTACGAGCAGTACTTC. Translated: CASSGTGTGASTSYEQYF.

In this sample, this clonotype turned up many times. The gene calls are TRBV19 and TRBJ2-7; 9 bases align to TRBD1. V lost 8 bases, J lost 4 bases, and 12 bases stayed unmatched. CDR3 length: 15 residues. Per germline, CDR1 LNHDA and CDR2 SQIVND (reference sequence). CDR3 sequence: CASGTGQGPWYEQYF. The CDR3 DNA is TGTGCCAGTGGGACGGGACAGGGCCCCTGGTACGAGCAGTACTTC.

This chain uses TRBV10-3 with TRBJ1-1, with D hard to call. Germline V gene sequence: CDR1 ENHRY, CDR2 SYGVKD. The CDR3 length is 15 residues. Between the trimmed V and J ends, which lost 2 bases and 5 bases, there was a span of 15 bases. The CDR3 DNA reads as TGTGCCATCAGTGAGCGTCCGTATGGTGGGACTGAAGCTTTCTTT. Protein sequence: CAISERPYGGTEAFF.

This clonotype has a count of ten or more. V is TRBV20-1 and J is TRBJ2-7; possibly TRBD1 or TRBD2 for D (5 bases each). Deletions cut 8 bases from V and 2 bases from J, with 19 bases between. CDR1 DFQATT and CDR2 SNEGSKA come from the germline V gene (reference sequence). The CDR3 consists of 14 residues. The CDR3 DNA reads TGCAGTCTAAGGCTCCGGGACCCCCCCTACGAGCAGTACTTC. It specifies CSLRLRDPPYEQYF.

This clonotype was observed at least ten times. The chain recombines TRBV12-3 or TRBV12-4 with TRBJ2-2; 9 bases are a match to TRBD1. This CDR3 is built from 16 residues. The V gene end was trimmed by 7 bases and the J gene end by 5 bases; junction bases not matched to a gene: 11. The CDR3 sequence is CASISGTGGATGELFF. The CDR3, as DNA: TGTGCCAGCATCTCTGGCACAGGGGGCGCGACCGGGGAGCTGTTTTTT.

V usage is TRBV7-2 and J usage is TRBJ2-1; perhaps TRBD2 as D (5 bases). This CDR3 has 16 amino acids. With 3 bases removed from V and 4 bases from J, the gap between germline ends came to 16 bases. Germline CDR1 reads SGHTA; CDR2 reads FQGNSA. CDR3 in amino acids: CASSFGGTGGYNEQFF. The CDR3 nucleotides read TGTGCCAGCAGCTTCGGTGGAACCGGCGGGTACAATGAGCAGTTCTTC.

This clonotype was seen at least ten times. The chain links TRBV5-1 to TRBJ2-2; D unclear. V was clipped by 4 bases and J by 1 base, with 5 bases between them. Germline loops: CDR1 SGHRS, CDR2 YFSETQ. CDR3 length equals 13 residues. CDR3 protein: CASSGENTGELFF. The DNA of the CDR3 is TGCGCCAGCAGCGGAGAGAACACCGGGGAGCTGTTTTTT.

There are many counts of this clonotype. The rearrangement links TRBV11-1 to TRBJ1-1; 8 bases are a match to TRBD1. CDR1 is SGHAT and CDR2 is FQDESV in the germline V gene (reference sequence). The CDR3 spans 19 residues. J lost 12 bases, V lost 5 bases, and 29 bases had no gene match. The CDR3 sequence is CASSAGQGRREGSGYRTFF. In nucleotides, the CDR3 is TGTGCCAGCAGCGCTGGACAGGGAAGGCGGGAAGGTTCGGGTTACAGAACTTTCTTT. Drawing the rest from reference TRBV11-1 and TRBJ1-1, the complete variable domain is EAEVAQSPRYKITEKSQAVAFWCDPISGHATLYWYRQILGQGPELLVQFQDESVVDDSQLPKDRFSAERLKGVDSTLKIQPAELGDSAMYLCASSAGQGRREGSGYRTFFGQGTRLTVV.

This clonotype was detected ten times or more. This chain uses TRBV28 with TRBJ2-7; D call uncertain. The CDR3 covers 13 residues. The germline V and J ends were trimmed by 7 bases and 0 bases, with 10 bases remaining between them. In germline, CDR1 is MDHEN, CDR2 SYDVKM. The CDR3: CASTSGSSYEQYF. The CDR3 DNA is TGTGCCAGCACCTCCGGGTCCTCCTACGAGCAGTACTTC.

This clonotype was detected a few times. The chain joins TRBV29-1 to TRBJ2-5, with a weak D call TRBD2 (5 bases). Between the trimmed V and J ends, which lost 4 bases and 7 bases, there was a span of 13 bases. The CDR3 extends over 12 amino acids. Germline V gives CDR1 SQVTM, CDR2 ANQGSEA. The CDR3, as DNA: TGCAGCGTTGGATCGGAGGACGGGACCCAGTACTTC. The encoded protein is CSVGSEDGTQYF.